This T cell receptor (beta chain) originates from a study of siplizumab effects on memory and regulatory T cells. Clones were sequenced by immunoSEQ multiplex PCR, and TCRdb holds only the in-frame ones, with some missing. The table lists about 100,000 clones, 92% of them singletons. V shed 1 base and J shed 5 bases, with 12 bases lying between them. This CDR3 spans 14 amino acids. Germline CDR1 is SGHDT and CDR2 is YYEEEE. Of note for this clone: Its antigen is unknown.

Findings and caveats of the study: Naive T cells, seemingly more diverse than memory cells, seemed major alloresponse contributors.

This clonotype was obtained from a human donor in good health. The specimen was Tregs sorted from blood. The chain joins TRBV5-6 to TRBJ1-2; the D gene is possibly TRBD1 (6 bases). CDR3 protein: CASSLSGGIYGYTF. The CDR3 DNA reads as TGTGCCAGCAGCTTGAGCGGGGGCATTTATGGCTACACCTTC.